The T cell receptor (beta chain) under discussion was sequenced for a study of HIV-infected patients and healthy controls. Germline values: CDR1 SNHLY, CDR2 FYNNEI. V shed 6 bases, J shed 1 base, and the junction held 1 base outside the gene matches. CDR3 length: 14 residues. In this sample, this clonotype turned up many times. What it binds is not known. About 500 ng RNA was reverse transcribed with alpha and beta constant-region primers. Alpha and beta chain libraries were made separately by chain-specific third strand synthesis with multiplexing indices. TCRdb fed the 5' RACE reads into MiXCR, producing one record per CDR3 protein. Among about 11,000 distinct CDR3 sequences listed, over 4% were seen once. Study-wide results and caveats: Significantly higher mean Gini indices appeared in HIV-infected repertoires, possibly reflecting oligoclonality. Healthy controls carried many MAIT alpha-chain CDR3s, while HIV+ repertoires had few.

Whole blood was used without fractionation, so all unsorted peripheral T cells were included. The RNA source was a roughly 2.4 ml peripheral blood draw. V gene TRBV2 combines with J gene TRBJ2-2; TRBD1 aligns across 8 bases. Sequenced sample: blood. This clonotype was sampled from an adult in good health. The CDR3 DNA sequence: TGTGCCAGCAGGGGGACAGGGAACACCGGGGAGCTGTTTTTT. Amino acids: CASRGTGNTGELFF.